This T cell receptor (beta chain) was sequenced during a study of blood T cell repertoires in COVID-19. Study details: Italy, Spain and the United States were the sources of the convalescent and acute COVID-19 samples. PBMCs, B-cell-depleted T cells, or T cells were the source of the cDNA or gDNA that made up the material.

How the authors handled the data: Quantification of nucleated cells was approximated via reference gene primer amplification. Measured with immunoSEQ multiplex PCR; TCRdb has only the in-frame clones, and not every one. That table furnishes V, J and clone size, whereas the DNA furnished D and trimming. This table has around 300,000 clones, 75% to 90% appearing once. This TCR came from a woman aged 40 to 50 who had recovered from COVID-19. Sequencing input: peripheral blood.

The CDR3 spells CASSEGGLAGGDTQYF. In nucleotides, the CDR3 is TGTGCCAGCAGTGAAGGAGGACTAGCGGGAGGTGATACGCAGTATTTT. The rearrangement uses TRBV2 and TRBJ2-3, with TRBD2 identical over 14 bases. CDR1 and CDR2 (germline): SNHLY, FYNNEI. This CDR3 has 16 residues. V lost 1 base to trimming and J lost 6 bases; unmatched junction nucleotides: 3.